Here is one TCR beta chain with its context. This specimen comes from a study of blood T cell repertoires in COVID-19. This CDR3 region has 13 residues. Here immunoSEQ multiplex PCR was the method, and the copy in TCRdb shows in-frame clones only, minus some. The data hold 85,000 to 130,000 clones, with around 84% observed a single time. The chain combines TRBV21-1 with TRBJ1-2; the D call in the table, TRBD1, was not verified against the DNA. TRBV21-1 is a listed pseudogene. The receptor's source is a man between 60 and 70 years old with acute or convalescent COVID-19. The sequencing sample was made of peripheral blood. CDR3 sequence: CASSRRGGRGYTF. The CDR3 region has the DNA TGTGCCAGCAGCCGTAGGGGTGGACGTGGCTACACCTTC.